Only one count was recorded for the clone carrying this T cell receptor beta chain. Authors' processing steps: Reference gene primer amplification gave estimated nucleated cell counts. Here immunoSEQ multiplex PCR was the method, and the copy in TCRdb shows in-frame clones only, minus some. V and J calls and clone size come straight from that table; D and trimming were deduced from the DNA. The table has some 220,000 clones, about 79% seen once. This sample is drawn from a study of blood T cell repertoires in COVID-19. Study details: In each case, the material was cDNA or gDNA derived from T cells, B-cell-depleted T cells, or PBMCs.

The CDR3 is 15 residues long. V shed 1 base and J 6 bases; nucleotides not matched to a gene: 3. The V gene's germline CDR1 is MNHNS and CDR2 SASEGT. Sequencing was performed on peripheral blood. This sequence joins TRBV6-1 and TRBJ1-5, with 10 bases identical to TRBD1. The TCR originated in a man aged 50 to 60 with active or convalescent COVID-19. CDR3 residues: CASSEVGQGIQPQHF. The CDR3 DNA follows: TGTGCCAGCAGTGAAGTGGGACAGGGGATTCAGCCCCAGCATTTT.